This TCR beta chain emerged from a study of blood T cell repertoires in COVID-19 (TCRdb year 2020). Looking at the study overall: Samples from collaborators originated in the United States, Italy and Spain and spanned both the acute and convalescent phases of COVID-19. The prospective study material was composed of cDNA or gDNA derived from T cells, B-cell-depleted T cells, or PBMCs. Deeply sampled blood TCRbeta repertoires from subjects exposed to, actively infected with, or recovered from COVID-19 were included in the dataset. The repertoires were released in a freely available public database meant as a resource for research on the immune response to SARS-CoV-2. The samples were drawn from the first 160 participants of the ongoing ImmuneRACE study and from 1,254 subjects provided by 6 global collaborators. Nearly every sample came with metadata listing a de-identified subject ID, COVID-19 status, age in years and sex. HLA class I and class II types, where available, came from metadata supplied by the sample provider rather than from assay-based typing.

The immunoSEQ Assay, a bias-controlled multiplex PCR, was used to amplify TCRbeta CDR3 regions from genomic DNA. The original methods were these. The number of nucleated cells in each sample was estimated from the amplification of reference gene primers within the assay. To quantify the absolute abundance of each unique TCRbeta CDR3 rearrangement, sequence reads were collapsed and filtered. For each sample, productive Simpson clonality was calculated as the square root of Simpson's diversity index over productive rearrangements. The source is immuneACCESS, and TCRdb retained only in-frame sequences with V and J called. Part of the clones is not carried over; for the studies checked, unresolved V genes explain less than half of this, and the remainder is unexplained. V, J and clone size are those of that table, while D and trimming were read from the DNA. The sample table contains approximately 97,000 clones; only one count was recorded for 90% of them. In total, the top ten clones hold 1.5% to 2% of the sample.

General conclusions and limits of the study: The quantity of clinical and demographic metadata differed by source and by participant and was supplied without curation.

The collaborating institutions used their own protocols to collect whole blood in K2EDTA tubes. For TCRbeta analysis, collaborators shipped samples in one of three forms: frozen whole blood, isolated PBMCs, or DNA extracted from either of those sample types. A word on this clone: Its target antigen remains unknown. Per-base quality was not reported, and no clone a single base away is much larger than it.

Material: peripheral blood. This receptor was identified in a man between 60 and 75 years old with acute or convalescent COVID-19.

Here the CDR3 is given as CASSRGQFSRNTEAFF. Here is the DNA: TGCGCCAGCAGCCGGGGACAGTTTTCGAGGAACACTGAAGCTTTCTTT. The receptor chain draws on TRBV5-1 and TRBJ1-1; TRBD1 agrees with 7 junctional bases. Taken from the germline V gene, the CDR1 and CDR2 loops are SGHRS and YFSETQ. V is trimmed back by 4 bases and J by 1 base, and the junction contains 10 bases that no gene match accounts for. CDR3 length: 16 amino acids, cysteine to phenylalanine. The sequence is cut down to CDR3 DNA, 48 bases in frame from base 1.